This TCR beta chain was recovered during a study of shared clonotypes between healthy human individuals (dated by TCRdb to 2019 to 2021). Describing the broader study: The cohort included three men and two women between 18 and 49 years of age. To increase sequencing depth and limit assay-specific biases, TCR repertoire library preparation and sequencing were carried out by different laboratories using diverse techniques. Each donor's leukapheresis produced roughly between roughly 0.85 and 10 billion PBMCs. To estimate repertoire size and how much clonotypes are shared between individuals, the study performed deep sequencing of blood TCR repertoires from a few healthy adults. For each donor, three plates each were used for CD4 naive and CD4 memory, two plates were used for CD8 naive, and one plate was used for CD8 memory. Overall study results and their limits: Based on pairwise subsampling, the degree of clonotype sharing among donors was expected to be affected by sequencing depth. Naive subsets generally had larger estimated clonotype richness than memory subsets did. Higher generation probabilities were observed for clonotypes shared by all four sorted-subset donors than for non-shared clonotypes. Even with the large sequencing depth, rarefaction of the sorted-subset datasets indicated that sequencing was incomplete. When a handful of donors were compared, the shared fraction of clonotypes was approximately 5% for naive CD4, 3% to 4% for naive CD8, about 2.4% for memory CD4, and under 0.5% for memory CD8. The genetic and exposure-history diversity represented was limited by the small number of donors. Sampling was limited to blood, and TCR repertoires in tissue likely differ from TCR repertoires in blood.

Donors were healthy HIV-negative adults with no recently reported acute infections or vaccinations. Every donor was a Caucasian adult residing in Nashville, Tennessee, USA. Magnetic negative selection was used to enrich CD4+ T cells, after which naive cells were positively selected on CD45RA and the negative fraction became the memory subset. Blood was obtained by leukapheresis, after which PBMCs were separated by Ficoll-Histopaque density gradient centrifugation and cryopreserved in liquid nitrogen vapor phase. Purity and quantity of every magnetically sorted T cell population were checked by analytical flow cytometry. From each sorted fraction, genomic DNA was isolated and quantified by UV absorbance on a Nanodrop 2000c. Using the deep immunoSEQ assay, TCR CDR3 regions were amplified from genomic DNA by multiplex PCR. For each cell subset, the extracted genomic DNA was distributed evenly across all wells of several immunoSEQ 96-well plates, and each plate served as one replicate. For sorted subsets, each replicate PCR was loaded with approximately 200 ng genomic DNA, equivalent to 30,000 or so T cell genomes. Purified libraries were measured with a Qubit 3.0 fluorometer, size-checked on a Bioanalyzer 2100, and measured again with the KAPA Library Quantification kit. A separate single-read 150-cycle Illumina NextSeq 550 flow cell was used to sequence each immunoSEQ 96-well plate. On the study's bioinformatics: Because the immunoSEQ output held only junctional sequences and lacked quality scores, the filtering could not match the filtering applied to full-length reads. To assign V/J genes and CDR3, sequences were annotated using PyIR, a Python wrapper for IgBLAST v1.9, with IMGT germline references. Any read was removed if the V/J assignment was weak (E-value above 1e-6), the CDR3 was missing, or the read contained stop codons, out-of-frame junctions, or ambiguous translated residues. V3J clonotypes were defined by identical inferred V gene, J gene, and CDR3 amino acid sequence. Percentage overlap between repertoires was computed as shared unique clonotypes divided by the size of the smaller repertoire. Repertoire richness was assessed with RTK rarefaction, the Chao1 estimator, and Recon v2.1 estimates of unobserved clonotypes. OLGA was used to compute generation probabilities for all TCRbeta clonotypes that the gDNA method yielded from a few donors. TCRdb holds this immuneACCESS table with in-frame rearrangements only. Some clones are missing; in checked studies, unresolved V genes explain under half, and the rest has no known cause. The DNA was the basis for D and trimming; V, J and clone size are from that table. The sample table records around 1,100,000 clones; 70% to 85% of these occur just once. Of the sample, 0.7% to 0.95% falls within the top ten clones.

As regards this clone: Its binding antigen is unknown. Base quality data are lacking; no much larger clone is found one base away.

The CDR3 runs 11 residues from the cysteine to the phenylalanine. CDR3 DNA only is kept here, 33 bases in frame from base 1. V sheds 2 bases and J sheds 6 bases, leaving 7 bases between their ends. CDR1 and CDR2 were assigned from the germline V gene as SQVTM and ANQGSEA. Sample: memory CD4+ T cells from PBMCs. The cell subset or site label of this sample denotes: CD45RA-negative fraction. The origin of this receptor is a man between 18 and 35 years old in good health. Some clones in this sample may be carry-over from other donors' samples. The rearranged chain carries TRBV29-1 and TRBJ1-1; there is no confident call for the D gene. The nucleotides are TGCAGCGTTGAACCCGGATCTGAAGCTTTCTTT. It translates to CSVEPGSEAFF. Beyond the CDR3, the reference TRBV29-1 and TRBJ1-1 genes provide the residues; the full variable domain reads: SAVISQKPSRDICQRGTSLTIQCQVDSQVTMMFWYRQQPGQSLTLIATANQGSEATYESGFVIDKFPISRPNLTFSTLTVSNMSPEDSSIYLCSVEPGSEAFFGQGTRLTVV.